One T cell receptor beta chain is described in this entry. Its antigen is not identified. TCRdb re-called the reads through MiXCR, storing one row per CDR3 protein. Of approximately 590,000 distinct CDR3 sequences listed, 40% are singletons. Deletions cut 0 bases from V and 6 bases from J, with 12 bases between. From germline, CDR1 is SEHNR and CDR2 FQNEAQ (reference sequence). This CDR3 comprises 15 residues. This sample was taken from a study of T cell repertoires in cytomegalovirus infection. The chain carries TRBV7-9 and TRBJ1-3, with D tentatively TRBD1 (5 bases). This specimen consisted of cultured PBMCs, obtained from culture after CMV antigen stimulation. This receptor was taken from a human donor in good health (CMV status not recorded). Some clones in this sample may be carry-over from other donors' samples. The chain's CDR3 is CASSLAGQIINTIYF. The CDR3 DNA sequence: TGTGCCAGCAGCTTAGCGGGGCAGATTATAAACACCATATATTTT.